A single T cell receptor beta chain is shown here with its context. Other nucleotide sequences from this sample produce the same CDR3. This specimen belongs to a study of blood T cell repertoires in COVID-19. Clones were read by immunoSEQ multiplex PCR, and TCRdb kept only the in-frame ones, dropping some. The sample has 200,000 to 300,000 clones, around four fifths seen once; the top ten hold around an eighth. This TCR was sampled from a woman aged 60-75 years with active or convalescent COVID-19. Sequencing was performed on peripheral blood.

DNA for the CDR3: TGTGCCATCAGTCCGTCCCCCGGGTACGAGCAGTACTTC. Its protein is CAISPSPGYEQYF. The chain carries TRBV10-3 and TRBJ2-7; D call uncertain. Deletions cut 5 bases from V and 4 bases from J, with 12 bases between. This CDR3 contains 13 residues. CDR1 ENHRY and CDR2 SYGVKD come from the germline V gene.